The rows below give T cell receptor beta chains drawn from one sample of a study of CD8+ T cells in alopecia areata. The assay was immunoSEQ multiplex PCR, and TCRdb's table has in-frame clones only and misses some. The data hold 150,000 to 200,000 clones, with around 54% observed a single time. The sequenced sample was CD4+ T cells sorted from blood. These receptors came from a human donor in good health. Each CDR3 is given with its conserved first and last residue. D genes are given only for firm matches. Only part of the rows carry a size: once, few, many, or a class if the clone is expanded.

V gene: TRBV18; D gene: TRBD2; clone size: once; J gene: TRBJ2-3; CDR3 DNA: TGTGCCAGCTCACCTAGCGGGAGGGCGGATACGCAGTATTTT; CDR3 protein: CASSPSGRADTQYF
V gene: TRBV28; D gene: .; clone size: .; J gene: TRBJ2-1; CDR3 DNA: TGTGCCAGCAGTCGTCGAGGATACAATGAGCAGTTCTTC; CDR3 protein: CASSRRGYNEQFF
V gene: TRBV7-9; D gene: TRBD1; clone size: once; J gene: TRBJ2-7; CDR3 DNA: TGTGCCAGCAGCTTAGTAACCAGGGGGTACGAGCAGTACTTC; CDR3 protein: CASSLVTRGYEQYF
V gene: TRBV29-1; D gene: TRBD1; clone size: few; J gene: TRBJ2-7; CDR3 DNA: TGCAGCGTTGAAGAGCCCCTCCAATCACTGACAGGGATCTCCTACGAGCAGTACTTC; CDR3 protein: CSVEEPLQSLTGISYEQYF
V gene: TRBV29-1; D gene: TRBD1; clone size: .; J gene: TRBJ1-2; CDR3 DNA: TGCAGCGTCCGGACAGGGAGAGGCTACACCTTC; CDR3 protein: CSVRTGRGYTF
V gene: TRBV29-1; D gene: .; clone size: few; J gene: TRBJ1-2; CDR3 DNA: TGCAGCGTTGGGGGAGGGAGGGGAAACACCTTC; CDR3 protein: CSVGGGRGNTF
V gene: TRBV27; D gene: .; clone size: .; J gene: TRBJ2-3; CDR3 DNA: TGTGCCAGCAGTTTACGAGGCACAGATACGCAGTATTTT; CDR3 protein: CASSLRGTDTQYF
V gene: TRBV9; D gene: TRBD1; clone size: .; J gene: TRBJ2-5; CDR3 DNA: TGTGCCAGCAGCGTACTGCCCAGGGGGGAGACCCAGTACTTC; CDR3 protein: CASSVLPRGETQYF
V gene: TRBV30; D gene: .; clone size: .; J gene: TRBJ1-1; CDR3 DNA: TGTGCCTGCAAACCGGGGGCGAACACTGAAGCTTTCTTT; CDR3 protein: CACKPGANTEAFF
V gene: TRBV7-2; D gene: .; clone size: .; J gene: TRBJ1-5; CDR3 DNA: TGTGCCAGCAGCCCTGCTTTTACCCAGCCCCAGCATTTT; CDR3 protein: CASSPAFTQPQHF
V gene: TRBV28; D gene: .; clone size: once; J gene: TRBJ2-3; CDR3 DNA: TGTGCCAGCAGAACGGGAGCCACCACAGATACGCAGTATTTT; CDR3 protein: CASRTGATTDTQYF
V gene: TRBV7-3; D gene: .; clone size: once; J gene: TRBJ2-6; CDR3 DNA: TGTGCCAGCACCCCAGGCGGGTCCGGGGCCAACGTCCTGACTTTC; CDR3 protein: CASTPGGSGANVLTF
V gene: TRBV2; D gene: .; clone size: few; J gene: TRBJ2-7; CDR3 DNA: TGTGCCAGCAAGCTTCCTAGTTCCGAGCAGTACTTC; CDR3 protein: CASKLPSSEQYF
V gene: TRBV30; D gene: .; clone size: .; J gene: TRBJ2-1; CDR3 DNA: TGTGCCTGGAGAGGACGGGGGTACAATGAGCAGTTCTTC; CDR3 protein: CAWRGRGYNEQFF
V gene: TRBV4-2; D gene: .; clone size: .; J gene: TRBJ1-2; CDR3 DNA: TGTGCCAGCAGCCAAGAGGGAGGCTACACCTTC; CDR3 protein: CASSQEGGYTF
V gene: TRBV28; D gene: TRBD2; clone size: .; J gene: TRBJ2-7; CDR3 DNA: TGTGCCAGCAGTTCCTCCGCGGGAGGGTCCTACGAGCAGTACTTC; CDR3 protein: CASSSSAGGSYEQYF
V gene: TRBV19; D gene: .; clone size: few; J gene: TRBJ2-3; CDR3 DNA: TGTGCCAGTAGTAATCGTCATAAGGGAGATACGCAGTATTTT; CDR3 protein: CASSNRHKGDTQYF
V gene: TRBV5-1; D gene: TRBD1; clone size: few; J gene: TRBJ1-1; CDR3 DNA: TGCGCCAGCAGCTTGGAGGGCAGGGGGCGGACTGAAGCTTTCTTT; CDR3 protein: CASSLEGRGRTEAFF
V gene: TRBV7-9; D gene: .; clone size: .; J gene: TRBJ1-1; CDR3 DNA: TGTGCCAGCAGCTTAGACCGGGACCTTCGGGACACTGAAGCTTTCTTT; CDR3 protein: CASSLDRDLRDTEAFF
V gene: TRBV5-1; D gene: TRBD2; clone size: .; J gene: TRBJ2-7; CDR3 DNA: TGCGCCAGCAGCTGGGACCCGGGACTAGCGGGAGTTCGCTACCACGAGCAGTACTTC; CDR3 protein: CASSWDPGLAGVRYHEQYF
V gene: TRBV29-1; D gene: TRBD1; clone size: .; J gene: TRBJ2-5; CDR3 DNA: TGCAGTGGTGGGACAGGGGGCATCGAGACCCAGTACTTC; CDR3 protein: CSGGTGGIETQYF
V gene: TRBV30; D gene: .; clone size: .; J gene: TRBJ1-1; CDR3 DNA: TGTGCCTGGAGTGGACAGGAGAACACTGAAGCTTTCTTT; CDR3 protein: CAWSGQENTEAFF